A selection of T cell receptor beta chains follows, all from one sample in a study of immune cell composition in non-small cell lung cancer. This table comes from immunoSEQ multiplex PCR, and its TCRdb copy is limited to in-frame clones, with some not included. The sample includes under 20,000 clones, 70% to 80% of them seen just once. These records were also assigned to another study, of CD4 T cells in lung cancer.

The material sequenced was non-adjacent lung tissue. The receptors were gathered from a human donor with non-small cell lung cancer. Each CDR3 is given with its conserved first and last residue. Each record gives: D gene, V gene, J gene, clone size, CDR3 DNA, CDR3 protein. The D gene is left open where the match is weak. Part of the rows lack a size; the others show once, few, many or a class for expanded clones.

d_gene: TRBD2; v_gene: TRBV5-4; j_gene: TRBJ2-3; abundance: few; CDR3nt: TGTGCCAGCAGCTTGGGGCTAGCGGGGGGGCGGATCTCAGATACGCAGTATTTT; CDR3aa: CASSLGLAGGRISDTQYF
d_gene: -; v_gene: TRBV11-3; j_gene: TRBJ2-2; abundance: -; CDR3nt: TGTGCCAGCACCCAAAGACTCTCTTTCCGGGAGCTGTTTTTT; CDR3aa: CASTQRLSFRELFF
d_gene: TRBD1; v_gene: TRBV19; j_gene: TRBJ1-6; abundance: few; CDR3nt: TGTGCCAGTAGGGGACAGGGAGCAAATTCACCCCTCCACTTT; CDR3aa: CASRGQGANSPLHF
d_gene: -; v_gene: TRBV4-3; j_gene: TRBJ1-1; abundance: -; CDR3nt: TGCGCCAGCAGCCAAGATTGGCGGAACACTGAAGCTTTCTTT; CDR3aa: CASSQDWRNTEAFF
d_gene: -; v_gene: TRBV4-2; j_gene: TRBJ1-5; abundance: -; CDR3nt: TGTGCCAGCAGCTTGTACAGTAGCAATCAGCCCCAGCATTTT; CDR3aa: CASSLYSSNQPQHF
d_gene: TRBD1; v_gene: TRBV19; j_gene: TRBJ1-4; abundance: -; CDR3nt: TGTGCCAGTCGACTGGAAGGGGGCTCTTGGGAAAAACTGTTTTTT; CDR3aa: CASRLEGGSWEKLFF
d_gene: -; v_gene: TRBV5-1; j_gene: TRBJ2-5; abundance: -; CDR3nt: TGCGCCAGCAGCTTCGGTCCGGGGGGCGGGGAGACCCAGTACTTC; CDR3aa: CASSFGPGGGETQYF
d_gene: -; v_gene: TRBV9; j_gene: TRBJ1-2; abundance: medium-sized; CDR3nt: TGTGCCAGCAGCGCAAGGGGGATGAATAACTATGGCTACACCTTC; CDR3aa: CASSARGMNNYGYTF
d_gene: -; v_gene: TRBV28; j_gene: TRBJ2-6; abundance: -; CDR3nt: TGTGCCAGCACAGACGTTACTGGGGCCAACGTCCTGACTTTC; CDR3aa: CASTDVTGANVLTF
d_gene: -; v_gene: TRBV9; j_gene: TRBJ2-2; abundance: -; CDR3nt: TGTGCCAGCAGCCATCCCCGTGGGGAGCTGTTTTTT; CDR3aa: CASSHPRGELFF
d_gene: -; v_gene: TRBV30; j_gene: TRBJ1-1; abundance: medium-sized; CDR3nt: TGTGCCTGGAGTCTGGGTGGGGACACTGAAGCTTTCTTT; CDR3aa: CAWSLGGDTEAFF
d_gene: -; v_gene: TRBV2; j_gene: TRBJ1-4; abundance: -; CDR3nt: TGTGCCAGCACACCGTACGCCGGAAAACTGTTTTTT; CDR3aa: CASTPYAGKLFF
d_gene: -; v_gene: TRBV11-3; j_gene: TRBJ1-2; abundance: once; CDR3nt: TGTGCCAGCAGCAGGGGAGGTGTTAACTATGGCTACACCTTC; CDR3aa: CASSRGGVNYGYTF
d_gene: -; v_gene: TRBV9; j_gene: TRBJ1-2; abundance: few; CDR3nt: TGTGCCAGCAGCTCTCGAGGGGGGGTTTTTCAGAACTATGGCTACACCTTC; CDR3aa: CASSSRGGVFQNYGYTF
d_gene: -; v_gene: TRBV19; j_gene: TRBJ1-1; abundance: few; CDR3nt: TGTGCCAGTAGTATCGCGGCCAGAAGGAACACTGAAGCTTTCTTT; CDR3aa: CASSIAARRNTEAFF
d_gene: -; v_gene: TRBV28; j_gene: TRBJ1-1; abundance: -; CDR3nt: TGTGCCAGCAGTTTACGACAGAACACTGAAGCTTTCTTT; CDR3aa: CASSLRQNTEAFF
d_gene: -; v_gene: TRBV9; j_gene: TRBJ1-6; abundance: few; CDR3nt: TGTGCCAGCAGCCCAGATGCAGGGATTAATTCACCCCTCCACTTT; CDR3aa: CASSPDAGINSPLHF
d_gene: -; v_gene: TRBV6-1; j_gene: TRBJ1-4; abundance: -; CDR3nt: TGTGCCAGCAGTGCAATGGGGGGTGAAAAACTGTTTTTT; CDR3aa: CASSAMGGEKLFF
d_gene: -; v_gene: TRBV5-1; j_gene: TRBJ1-6; abundance: once; CDR3nt: TGCGCCAGCAGCTTGGAGGGGTATTCACCCCTCCACTTT; CDR3aa: CASSLEGYSPLHF
d_gene: TRBD1; v_gene: TRBV30; j_gene: TRBJ2-7; abundance: medium-sized; CDR3nt: TGTGCCTGGAGGGGACAGAGTTACTACGAGCAGTACTTC; CDR3aa: CAWRGQSYYEQYF
d_gene: -; v_gene: TRBV7-8; j_gene: TRBJ1-1; abundance: -; CDR3nt: TGTGCCAGCAGCCAAATCCTGGCGAACACTGAAGCTTTCTTT; CDR3aa: CASSQILANTEAFF
d_gene: -; v_gene: TRBV7-2; j_gene: TRBJ2-4; abundance: -; CDR3nt: TGTGCCAGCAGCTTAAGCGTAGGGCTGGACTCTGCCTCTAAAAACATTCAGTACTTC; CDR3aa: CASSLSVGLDSASKNIQYF
d_gene: -; v_gene: TRBV18; j_gene: TRBJ1-4; abundance: -; CDR3nt: TGTGCCAGCTCAAGCCTTCAGGGGACCCTTAATGAAAAACTGTTTTTT; CDR3aa: CASSSLQGTLNEKLFF
d_gene: -; v_gene: TRBV6-5; j_gene: TRBJ2-1; abundance: -; CDR3nt: TGTGCCAGCAGTCGCCCAGGACCCTACAATGAGCAGTTCTTC; CDR3aa: CASSRPGPYNEQFF
d_gene: TRBD1; v_gene: TRBV28; j_gene: TRBJ2-7; abundance: -; CDR3nt: TGTGCCAGCAGTCTCCGAATGGGACAGTTCTACGAGCAGTACTTC; CDR3aa: CASSLRMGQFYEQYF
d_gene: -; v_gene: TRBV27; j_gene: TRBJ2-7; abundance: -; CDR3nt: TGTGCCAGCAGGTCGGGACGCTCCCTAGTCGAGCAGTACTTC; CDR3aa: CASRSGRSLVEQYF
d_gene: TRBD1; v_gene: TRBV14; j_gene: TRBJ1-1; abundance: -; CDR3nt: TGTGCCAGCAGCCTTAGACAGGGAATGAACACTGAAGCTTTCTTT; CDR3aa: CASSLRQGMNTEAFF
d_gene: -; v_gene: TRBV5-1; j_gene: TRBJ1-3; abundance: -; CDR3nt: TGCGCCAGCAGCTCCGCTACCTCTGGAAACACCATATATTTT; CDR3aa: CASSSATSGNTIYF
d_gene: -; v_gene: TRBV27; j_gene: TRBJ2-2; abundance: few; CDR3nt: TGTGCCAGCAGTTTAACGACAGCTAACACCGGGGAGCTGTTTTTT; CDR3aa: CASSLTTANTGELFF
d_gene: -; v_gene: TRBV5-1; j_gene: TRBJ2-3; abundance: -; CDR3nt: TGCGCCAGCAGCTTCACGGACAGCACAGATACGCAGTATTTT; CDR3aa: CASSFTDSTDTQYF
d_gene: -; v_gene: TRBV4-2; j_gene: TRBJ2-7; abundance: -; CDR3nt: TGTGCCAGCAGCTTGGAGTACGGGAGCGCCTACGAGCAGTACTTC; CDR3aa: CASSLEYGSAYEQYF
d_gene: TRBD1; v_gene: TRBV6-5; j_gene: TRBJ1-2; abundance: few; CDR3nt: TGTGCCAGCAATACGGGACAGGGCTATGGCTACACCTTC; CDR3aa: CASNTGQGYGYTF
d_gene: TRBD1; v_gene: TRBV30; j_gene: TRBJ1-2; abundance: few; CDR3nt: TGTGCCTGGAGTGTACAGGGGATTTTGGGCTACACCTTC; CDR3aa: CAWSVQGILGYTF
d_gene: TRBD2; v_gene: TRBV5-1; j_gene: TRBJ2-5; abundance: once; CDR3nt: TGCGCCAGCAGCTTGGAGACTAGCGGGGAGACCCAGTACTTC; CDR3aa: CASSLETSGETQYF
d_gene: -; v_gene: TRBV7-6; j_gene: TRBJ2-5; abundance: -; CDR3nt: TGTGCCAGCAGCTTAACAGTCCCGTCTCTCGAGACCCAGTACTTC; CDR3aa: CASSLTVPSLETQYF
d_gene: -; v_gene: TRBV11-2; j_gene: TRBJ2-2; abundance: -; CDR3nt: TGTGCCAGCCGTGGGGCGAGGGACGCCGGGGAGCTGTTTTTT; CDR3aa: CASRGARDAGELFF
d_gene: -; v_gene: TRBV5-5; j_gene: TRBJ1-5; abundance: -; CDR3nt: TGTGCCAGCAGCTTGGACATAAATCAGCCCCAGCATTTT; CDR3aa: CASSLDINQPQHF
d_gene: -; v_gene: TRBV18; j_gene: TRBJ1-1; abundance: -; CDR3nt: TGTGCCAGCTCCGGAAACAGGGTCGGCACTGAAGCTTTCTTT; CDR3aa: CASSGNRVGTEAFF
d_gene: -; v_gene: TRBV7-6; j_gene: TRBJ1-1; abundance: -; CDR3nt: TGTGCCAGCAGCCCCCTGGCTCGCAGGGGCGCAGCTTTCTTT; CDR3aa: CASSPLARRGAAFF
d_gene: -; v_gene: TRBV7-2; j_gene: TRBJ1-4; abundance: -; CDR3nt: TGTGCCAGCAGCCCACCAACTAATGAAAAACTGTTTTTT; CDR3aa: CASSPPTNEKLFF
d_gene: -; v_gene: TRBV7-8; j_gene: TRBJ2-3; abundance: once; CDR3nt: TGTGCCAGCCGAAATCCGATCATGACAACTCCTTCCACAGATACGCAGTATTTT; CDR3aa: CASRNPIMTTPSTDTQYF
d_gene: -; v_gene: TRBV5-4; j_gene: TRBJ1-2; abundance: -; CDR3nt: TGTGCCAGCAGCCGACCGGGAGGCTATGGCTACACCTTC; CDR3aa: CASSRPGGYGYTF
d_gene: -; v_gene: TRBV15; j_gene: TRBJ1-5; abundance: -; CDR3nt: TGTGCCACCAGCAGTGGTTTCGAGCAGCCCCAGCATTTT; CDR3aa: CATSSGFEQPQHF
d_gene: TRBD2; v_gene: TRBV7-8; j_gene: TRBJ2-3; abundance: -; CDR3nt: TGTGCCAGCAGCCCCCTCAGCGGGGGGGCTACAGATACGCAGTATTTT; CDR3aa: CASSPLSGGATDTQYF
d_gene: TRBD1; v_gene: TRBV7-3; j_gene: TRBJ2-7; abundance: -; CDR3nt: TGTGCCAGCAGCAAACCGATAAACGTAGCTCCGGGACAGGGGTTTAACGAGCAGTACTTC; CDR3aa: CASSKPINVAPGQGFNEQYF
d_gene: -; v_gene: TRBV28; j_gene: TRBJ1-2; abundance: -; CDR3nt: TGTGCCAGCAGCGTGATAGGCACAGGGATCGGCTACACCTTC; CDR3aa: CASSVIGTGIGYTF
d_gene: -; v_gene: TRBV7-3; j_gene: TRBJ1-1; abundance: few; CDR3nt: TGTGCCAGCAGCGCCAGGGCAGACACTGAAGCTTTCTTT; CDR3aa: CASSARADTEAFF
d_gene: -; v_gene: TRBV30; j_gene: TRBJ1-1; abundance: few; CDR3nt: TGTGCCTGGGGAGCGGGCACTGAAGCTTTCTTT; CDR3aa: CAWGAGTEAFF
d_gene: -; v_gene: TRBV19; j_gene: TRBJ1-3; abundance: -; CDR3nt: TGTGCCAGTAGGAAGGACAGAACCTCTGGAAACACCATATATTTT; CDR3aa: CASRKDRTSGNTIYF
d_gene: -; v_gene: TRBV9; j_gene: TRBJ1-5; abundance: -; CDR3nt: TGTGCCAGCAGCGTAGGTCTGGGAAATCAGCCCCAGCATTTT; CDR3aa: CASSVGLGNQPQHF
d_gene: TRBD1; v_gene: TRBV18; j_gene: TRBJ2-7; abundance: -; CDR3nt: TGTGCCAGCTCAACGCCCTGGGACAGAAAGCAGTACTTC; CDR3aa: CASSTPWDRKQYF
d_gene: -; v_gene: TRBV19; j_gene: TRBJ2-2; abundance: -; CDR3nt: TGTGCCAGTAGTATGACGGGACTCCTCACCGGGGAGCTGTTTTTT; CDR3aa: CASSMTGLLTGELFF